Listed here are 32 T cell receptor beta chains from one sample, sequenced in a study of Graves' ophthalmopathy and Graves' hyperthyroidism. RNA transcripts were the template, and TCR beta CDR3 regions were amplified from them. HTBI primers served in a first-round RT-PCR, which a second-round multiplex PCR followed. In TCRdb, the multiplex PCR reads were re-called with MiXCR into one record per CDR3 protein. Of roughly 480,000 distinct CDR3 sequences listed, under 15% are singletons. Specimen: blood. Source of these receptors: a woman aged 30 to 39 with Graves' ophthalmopathy.

This clonotype was counted many times. V gene TRBV19 combines with J gene TRBJ1-5, with TRBD1 as a possible D gene (5 bases). This CDR3 has 14 amino acids. Trimming removed 8 bases from V and 6 bases from J, with 17 bases in between. CDR1 and CDR2 (germline): LNHDA, SQIVND (reference sequence). The CDR3 DNA reads TGTGCCAGTTTCGCAGGGATTTGGGGTCAGCCCCAGCATTTT. It yields the protein CASFAGIWGQPQHF.

Many counts were recorded for this clonotype. The CDR3 region has the DNA TGTGCCAGCAGTCGGCTAGCGGCCCAAGAGACCCAGTACTTC. It specifies CASSRLAAQETQYF. The chain employs TRBV12-3 or TRBV12-4 and TRBJ2-5; 7 bases line up with TRBD2. The CDR3 is 14 residues long. V gave up 5 bases and J gave up 1 base; unmatched junction bases: 4.

The table lists this clonotype with many counts. In DNA form, the CDR3 reads TGTGCCAGTACTTTTGGACTGGCGAACACCGGGGAGCTGTTTTTT. This gives the protein CASTFGLANTGELFF. The rearrangement uses TRBV19 and TRBJ2-2, with a tentative D call TRBD2 (5 bases). Per germline, CDR1 LNHDA and CDR2 SQIVND (reference sequence). V lost 7 bases and J 0 bases, leaving 12 bases between the germline ends. The CDR3 sequence is 15 residues long. Full variable domain (missing parts from reference TRBV19 and TRBJ2-2): DGGITQSPKYLFRKEGQNVTLSCEQNLNHDAMYWYRQDPGQGLRLIYYSQIVNDFQKGDIAEGYSVSREKKESFPLTVTSAQKNPTAFYLCASTFGLANTGELFFGEGSRLTVL.

This clonotype was found many times. V is TRBV15 and J is TRBJ2-5; D gene uncertain. With 3 bases removed from V and 9 bases from J, the gap between germline ends came to 20 bases. This CDR3 region has 15 residues. Per the germline V gene, CDR1 is LNHNV and CDR2 is YYDKDF (reference sequence). The chain's CDR3 is CATSSSRRPGWPQYF. The CDR3 coding sequence is TGTGCCACCAGCAGCAGCCGACGCCCGGGTTGGCCCCAGTACTTC.

The rearrangement links TRBV12-3 or TRBV12-4 to TRBJ1-5; D is unclear. The CDR3 sequence is 15 residues long. The V gene lost 6 bases and the J gene lost 7 bases, with 19 bases spanning the gap. The CDR3 is CASSDREEPRQPQHF. CDR3 bases: TGTGCCAGCAGCGACCGCGAGGAGCCACGGCAGCCCCAGCATTTT.

This clonotype occurred many times. The V gene is TRBV27, the J gene TRBJ2-7; the match to TRBD1 covers 7 bases. The V segment lost 0 bases and the J segment 0 bases; nucleotides outside the gene matches: 2. The CDR3 is 15 residues long. In germline, CDR1 is MNHEY, CDR2 SMNVEV (reference sequence). The CDR3 DNA reads TGTGCCAGCAGTTTATCAGGACAGGTCTCCTACGAGCAGTACTTC. Translating gives CASSLSGQVSYEQYF.

This clonotype was seen at least ten times. The chain links TRBV20-1 to TRBJ2-7; D possibly uses TRBD1 or TRBD2 (5 bases each). CDR3 length equals 14 residues. Germline V gene data show CDR1 as DFQATT and CDR2 as SNEGSKA (reference sequence). The germline V and J ends were trimmed by 8 bases and 2 bases, with 19 bases remaining between them. CDR3 region: CSLPRRQGAYEQYF. CDR3 in DNA: TGCAGTCTACCTCGGAGGCAGGGTGCCTACGAGCAGTACTTC.

To note about this clonotype: This could be a read error, since a much larger clone is one nucleotide away. Likely a read error: the CDR3 ends without its conserved phenylalanine or tryptophan. The chain joins TRBV12-3 or TRBV12-4 to TRBJ2-7; D remains unclear. The CDR3 consists of 10 residues. Trimming left V 7 bases short and J 2 bases short, with 3 bases between. The CDR3 loop is CASTPYEQYY. DNA of the CDR3: TGTGCCAGCACCCCCTACGAGCAGTACTAC.

This clonotype has ten or more counts. The CDR3 loop is CASSPRTGAQPQHF. CDR3 in DNA: TGTGCCAGCAGCCCCCGGACAGGGGCACAGCCCCAGCATTTT. J is TRBJ1-5 and V is TRBV7-2, with 9 bases identical to TRBD1. The CDR3 totals 14 residues. After removal of 5 bases from V and 7 bases from J, the junction contained 6 bases not matched to a gene. Looked up from germline, CDR1 is SGHTA and CDR2 is FQGNSA.

This clonotype was seen at least ten times. Compared with germline, one end of the junction differs, possibly owing to a read error. The chain uses TRBV5-1 and TRBJ1-2; D call uncertain. Looked up from germline, CDR1 is SGHRS and CDR2 is YFSETQ. The length of the CDR3 is 13 residues. DNA of the CDR3: TGTGCCAGCAGCGCCACCGGGTCATATGGCTACACCTTC. Translation: CASSATGSYGYTF.

This clonotype was recorded many times. V is TRBV11-2 and J is TRBJ2-2; D call uncertain. The CDR3 runs 14 residues. Between the trimmed V and J ends, which lost 3 bases and 0 bases, there was a span of 5 bases. CDR1 is SGHAT and CDR2 is FQNNGV in the germline V gene. Here the CDR3 reads CASSFGTNTGELFF. The CDR3 DNA reads TGTGCCAGCAGCTTCGGAACGAACACCGGGGAGCTGTTTTTT.

This clonotype was seen repeatedly, ten times or more. It may be a read error: a sequence one base away is much more abundant. The chain carries TRBV28 and TRBJ2-5, with D possibly being TRBD2 (6 bases). Trimming took 7 bases from V and 4 from J, leaving 16 bases between them. Germline V lookup: CDR1 MDHEN, CDR2 SYDVKM. CDR3 length: 14 residues. CDR3 sequence: CASTPRLGRETQYF. The CDR3 bases are TGTGCCAGCACCCCGAGACTAGGGCGAGAGACCCAGTACTTC. The entire variable domain, with the rest obtained from reference TRBV28 and TRBJ2-5, is as follows: DVKVTQSSRYLVKRTGEKVFLECVQDMDHENMFWYRQDPGLGLRLIYFSYDVKMKEKGDIPEGYSVSREKKERFSLILESASTNQTSMYLCASTPRLGRETQYFGPGTRLLVL.

This clonotype was observed many times. The chain is built from TRBV7-9 and TRBJ1-6; 10 bases are a match to TRBD1. J gave up 7 bases and V 4 bases, and 7 bases lay outside the gene matches. CDR1 SEHNR and CDR2 FQNEAQ come from the germline V gene (reference sequence). The CDR3 length is 16 residues. In nucleotides, the CDR3 is TGTGCCAGCAGCTCGGACCCGGGACAGGGGAATTCACCCCTCCACTTT. Amino acids: CASSSDPGQGNSPLHF. Based on the CDR3 plus reference TRBV7-9 and TRBJ1-6, the full variable domain is DTGVSQNPRHKITKRGQNVTFRCDPISEHNRLYWYRQTLGQGPEFLTYFQNEAQLEKSRLLSDRFSAERPKGSFSTLEIQRTEQGDSAMYLCASSSDPGQGNSPLHFGNGTRLTVT.

This clonotype has only a few counts. The V call is TRBV3-1, the J call TRBJ2-7; 7 bases agree with TRBD1. The CDR3 loop spans 16 amino acids. Trimming cost V 3 bases and J 2 bases; bases outside gene matches: 10. The germline CDR1 and CDR2 sequences are LGHDT and YNNKEL (reference sequence). The CDR3 DNA follows: TGTGCCAGCAGCCAGACCCCGGGACAGCAAGCCTACGAGCAGTACTTC. Translating gives CASSQTPGQQAYEQYF.

There are many counts of this clonotype. The chain carries TRBV5-1 and TRBJ1-1, with 8 bases identical to TRBD1. The CDR3 runs 15 residues. The V gene end was trimmed by 1 base and the J gene end by 4 bases; junction bases not matched to a gene: 6. Germline values: CDR1 SGHRS, CDR2 YFSETQ. In DNA, the CDR3 is TGCGCCAGCAGCTTGACCTTTACAGGGGGCACTGAAGCTTTCTTT. The encoded protein is CASSLTFTGGTEAFF.

The sample holds many counts of this clonotype. The chain recombines TRBV7-8 with TRBJ2-2; the D gene is possibly TRBD1 (5 bases). Trimming shortened V by 2 bases and J by 4 bases, and 17 bases separated the two germline ends. The length of the CDR3 is 17 residues. In germline, CDR1 is SGHVS, CDR2 FQNEAQ. The CDR3 DNA reads TGTGCCAGCAGCTTACTAGGTCAGGGTAGAGTCACCGGGGAGCTGTTTTTT. Amino acids: CASSLLGQGRVTGELFF. The full variable domain, with the rest looked up from reference TRBV7-8 and TRBJ2-2, is GAGVSQSPRYKVAKRGQDVALRCDPISGHVSLFWYQQALGQGPEFLTYFQNEAQLDKSGLPSDRFFAERPEGSVSTLKIQRTQQEDSAVYLCASSLLGQGRVTGELFFGEGSRLTVL.

Ten or more counts support this clonotype. The chain carries TRBV10-3 and TRBJ1-2, with 8 bases matching TRBD1. V gave up 6 bases and J gave up 4 bases; unmatched junction bases: 4. This CDR3 contains 13 residues. Germline V gene lookup returns CDR1 ENHRY and CDR2 SYGVKD. As DNA, the CDR3 is TGTGCCATCAGGGACAGGGCGTCCTATGGCTACACCTTC. It yields the protein CAIRDRASYGYTF.

This clonotype was seen repeatedly, ten times or more. The rearrangement uses TRBV29-1 and TRBJ1-1; 9 nucleotides line up with TRBD1. There are 11 residues in the CDR3. Trimming at V came to 5 bases and at J to 10 bases, leaving 5 bases not matched to a gene. Per germline, CDR1 SQVTM and CDR2 ANQGSEA. The CDR3 DNA reads as TGCAGCGTTTGGGACAGGGTGTCAGCTTTCTTT. Protein sequence: CSVWDRVSAFF.

The CDR3 region is CASSSGHLQPPLHF. The DNA for the CDR3 is TGTGCCAGCAGCTCTGGACATTTACAACCACCCCTCCACTTT. J is TRBJ1-6 and V is TRBV6-1, with D tentatively TRBD1 (5 bases). This CDR3 has 14 residues. Trimming removed 6 bases at V and 11 bases at J, with 17 bases between. In germline, CDR1 is MNHNS, CDR2 SASEGT.

This clonotype was seen at least ten times. The chain couples TRBV24-1 to TRBJ1-2, with D tentatively TRBD1 (5 bases). V was shortened by 0 bases and J by 4 bases, with 17 bases between the two germline ends. This CDR3 is built from 17 residues. Germline V lookup: CDR1 KGHDR, CDR2 SFDVKD. The CDR3 loop is CATSDLGSTGGTYGYTF. The DNA for the CDR3 is TGTGCCACCAGTGATTTGGGGTCCACGGGGGGGACCTATGGCTACACCTTC.

The table lists this clonotype with many counts. V and J are TRBV6-1 and TRBJ1-2, with D perhaps TRBD1 (5 bases). Trimming stripped 6 bases from V and 3 bases from J, with 11 bases between. The germline CDR1 and CDR2 sequences are MNHNS and SASEGT. This CDR3 is 13 amino acids long. The CDR3 DNA reads TGTGCCAGCAGCATAGGGGCGGACTATGGCTACACCTTC. Encoded protein: CASSIGADYGYTF.

This clonotype was observed at least ten times. The V and J genes are TRBV9 and TRBJ1-1; possibly TRBD1 for D (5 bases). There are 13 residues in the CDR3. V was trimmed by 3 bases and J by 4 bases, leaving 10 bases between them. Germline V lookup: CDR1 SGDLS, CDR2 YYNGEE. CDR3 coding DNA: TGTGCCAGCAGCGGAAACAGGATCACTGAAGCTTTCTTT. It translates to CASSGNRITEAFF.

This clonotype was seen repeatedly, ten times or more. CDR3 coding DNA: TGTGCCTGGAGTGTACGGGGGCCCTACACCTTC. It translates to CAWSVRGPYTF. The J gene is TRBJ1-2, the V gene TRBV30; D may be TRBD1 (6 bases). Germline assignment: CDR1 GTSNPN and CDR2 SVGIG (reference sequence). Trimming took off 0 bases at V and 10 bases at J, with 9 bases between the two ends. This CDR3 contains 11 residues. Drawing the rest from reference TRBV30 and TRBJ1-2, the complete variable domain is SQTIHQWPATLVQPVGSPLSLECTVEGTSNPNLYWYRQAAGRGLQLLFYSVGIGQISSEVPQNLSASRPQDRQFILSSKKLLLSDSGFYLCAWSVRGPYTFGSGTRLTVV.

Ten or more counts support this clonotype. The chain recombines TRBV24-1 with TRBJ1-1, with a weak D call TRBD1 (5 bases). Trimming removed 3 bases from V and 3 bases from J, with 16 bases in between. The CDR3 contains 16 residues. CDR1 and CDR2 from the germline V gene are KGHDR and SFDVKD. The CDR3 spells CATSDGGGNRDTEAFF. The CDR3 region has the DNA TGTGCCACCAGTGATGGGGGAGGGAATAGGGACACTGAAGCTTTCTTT.

This sequence joins TRBV12-3 or TRBV12-4 and TRBJ1-1; TRBD1 matches at 12 bases. V shed 5 bases and J 3 bases; nucleotides not matched to a gene: 10. The CDR3 length is 17 residues. CDR3 protein: CASSPSPGQGADTEAFF. In nucleotides, the CDR3 is TGTGCCAGCAGTCCCTCTCCGGGACAGGGGGCCGACACTGAAGCTTTCTTT.

This clonotype has a count of ten or more. The chain has TRBV11-2 and TRBJ2-7; no clear D gene. The V gene lost 5 bases and the J gene lost 3 bases, with 11 bases spanning the gap. From germline, CDR1 is SGHAT and CDR2 FQNNGV. The CDR3 sequence is 13 residues long. The DNA for the CDR3 is TGTGCCAGCAGCCGAATGGACGGCTACGAGCAGTACTTC. This translates into CASSRMDGYEQYF.

This clonotype has ten or more counts. The CDR3 reads CASSLALALASSTDTQYF. As DNA, the CDR3 is TGTGCCAGCAGTTTAGCGCTAGCACTAGCGTCTAGCACAGATACGCAGTATTTT. V is TRBV12-3 or TRBV12-4 and J is TRBJ2-3, with 7 bases fitting TRBD2. The CDR3 sequence is 18 residues long. V gave up 0 bases and J gave up 0 bases; unmatched junction bases: 9.

This clonotype was counted ten times or more. The chain employs TRBV28 and TRBJ1-1; 7 nucleotides match TRBD1. V shed 6 bases and J 4 bases; nucleotides not matched to a gene: 11. This CDR3 is built from 15 residues. Germline V gene lookup returns CDR1 MDHEN and CDR2 SYDVKM. CDR3 in amino acids: CASSPATGTFTEAFF. CDR3 coding DNA: TGTGCCAGCAGCCCCGCGACAGGGACTTTCACTGAAGCTTTCTTT.

V is TRBV18 and J is TRBJ2-2; D might be TRBD1 or TRBD2, each matching 5 bases. This CDR3 spans 15 amino acids. The germline V and J ends were trimmed by 2 bases and 7 bases, with 14 bases remaining between them. Per the germline V gene, CDR1 is KGHSH and CDR2 is LQKENI. CDR3 loop: CASSPMQGVDGELFF. Here the CDR3 DNA reads TGTGCCAGCTCACCAATGCAGGGAGTGGACGGGGAGCTGTTTTTT.

CDR3: CASSPFDSDTGELFF. CDR3 DNA sequence: TGTGCCAGCAGCCCTTTTGACAGTGACACCGGGGAGCTGTTTTTT. This sequence joins TRBV9 and TRBJ2-2, with a weak D call TRBD1 (5 bases). This CDR3 spans 15 amino acids. The ends were cut back, 4 bases at V and 3 bases at J, with 13 bases in the middle. CDR1 is SGDLS, CDR2 YYNGEE, per germline.

This clonotype was counted many times. CDR3 nucleotide sequence: TGTGCCAGCACGGACGAAAGGGAGACCCAGTACTTC. Translation: CASTDERETQYF. The rearrangement uses TRBV2 and TRBJ2-5, with D uncertain. V shed 7 bases and J shed 5 bases, with 11 bases lying between them. The CDR3 loop spans 12 amino acids. CDR1 and CDR2 (germline): SNHLY, FYNNEI. The full variable domain, its missing parts supplied by reference TRBV2 and TRBJ2-5, is EPEVTQTPSHQVTQMGQEVILRCVPISNHLYFYWYRQILGQKVEFLVSFYNNEISEKSEIFDDQFSVERPDGSNFTLKIRSTKLEDSAMYFCASTDERETQYFGPGTRLLVL.

The table lists this clonotype with many counts. The V and J genes are TRBV6-1 and TRBJ2-6, with 7 bases identical to TRBD1. Germline values: CDR1 MNHNS, CDR2 SASEGT. The CDR3 consists of 16 residues. V gave up 5 bases and J gave up 2 bases; unmatched junction bases: 6. CDR3 amino acids: CASSPSDRAGANVLTF. In DNA form, the CDR3 reads TGTGCCAGCAGTCCATCCGACAGGGCTGGGGCCAACGTCCTGACTTTC.